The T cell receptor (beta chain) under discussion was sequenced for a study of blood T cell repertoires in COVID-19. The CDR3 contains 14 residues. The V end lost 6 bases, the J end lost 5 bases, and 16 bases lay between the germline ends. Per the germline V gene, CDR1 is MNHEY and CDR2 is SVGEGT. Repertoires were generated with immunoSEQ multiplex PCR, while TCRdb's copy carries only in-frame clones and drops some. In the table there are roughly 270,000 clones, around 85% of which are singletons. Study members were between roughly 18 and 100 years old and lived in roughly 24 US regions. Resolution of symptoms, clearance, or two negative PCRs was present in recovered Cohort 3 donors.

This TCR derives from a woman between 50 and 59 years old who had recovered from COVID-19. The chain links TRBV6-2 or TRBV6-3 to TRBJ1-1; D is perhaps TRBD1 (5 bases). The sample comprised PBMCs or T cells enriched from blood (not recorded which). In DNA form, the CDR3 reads TGTGCCAGCAGCGACCGGGGGTACTCGACTGAAGCTTTCTTT. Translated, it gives CASSDRGYSTEAFF.